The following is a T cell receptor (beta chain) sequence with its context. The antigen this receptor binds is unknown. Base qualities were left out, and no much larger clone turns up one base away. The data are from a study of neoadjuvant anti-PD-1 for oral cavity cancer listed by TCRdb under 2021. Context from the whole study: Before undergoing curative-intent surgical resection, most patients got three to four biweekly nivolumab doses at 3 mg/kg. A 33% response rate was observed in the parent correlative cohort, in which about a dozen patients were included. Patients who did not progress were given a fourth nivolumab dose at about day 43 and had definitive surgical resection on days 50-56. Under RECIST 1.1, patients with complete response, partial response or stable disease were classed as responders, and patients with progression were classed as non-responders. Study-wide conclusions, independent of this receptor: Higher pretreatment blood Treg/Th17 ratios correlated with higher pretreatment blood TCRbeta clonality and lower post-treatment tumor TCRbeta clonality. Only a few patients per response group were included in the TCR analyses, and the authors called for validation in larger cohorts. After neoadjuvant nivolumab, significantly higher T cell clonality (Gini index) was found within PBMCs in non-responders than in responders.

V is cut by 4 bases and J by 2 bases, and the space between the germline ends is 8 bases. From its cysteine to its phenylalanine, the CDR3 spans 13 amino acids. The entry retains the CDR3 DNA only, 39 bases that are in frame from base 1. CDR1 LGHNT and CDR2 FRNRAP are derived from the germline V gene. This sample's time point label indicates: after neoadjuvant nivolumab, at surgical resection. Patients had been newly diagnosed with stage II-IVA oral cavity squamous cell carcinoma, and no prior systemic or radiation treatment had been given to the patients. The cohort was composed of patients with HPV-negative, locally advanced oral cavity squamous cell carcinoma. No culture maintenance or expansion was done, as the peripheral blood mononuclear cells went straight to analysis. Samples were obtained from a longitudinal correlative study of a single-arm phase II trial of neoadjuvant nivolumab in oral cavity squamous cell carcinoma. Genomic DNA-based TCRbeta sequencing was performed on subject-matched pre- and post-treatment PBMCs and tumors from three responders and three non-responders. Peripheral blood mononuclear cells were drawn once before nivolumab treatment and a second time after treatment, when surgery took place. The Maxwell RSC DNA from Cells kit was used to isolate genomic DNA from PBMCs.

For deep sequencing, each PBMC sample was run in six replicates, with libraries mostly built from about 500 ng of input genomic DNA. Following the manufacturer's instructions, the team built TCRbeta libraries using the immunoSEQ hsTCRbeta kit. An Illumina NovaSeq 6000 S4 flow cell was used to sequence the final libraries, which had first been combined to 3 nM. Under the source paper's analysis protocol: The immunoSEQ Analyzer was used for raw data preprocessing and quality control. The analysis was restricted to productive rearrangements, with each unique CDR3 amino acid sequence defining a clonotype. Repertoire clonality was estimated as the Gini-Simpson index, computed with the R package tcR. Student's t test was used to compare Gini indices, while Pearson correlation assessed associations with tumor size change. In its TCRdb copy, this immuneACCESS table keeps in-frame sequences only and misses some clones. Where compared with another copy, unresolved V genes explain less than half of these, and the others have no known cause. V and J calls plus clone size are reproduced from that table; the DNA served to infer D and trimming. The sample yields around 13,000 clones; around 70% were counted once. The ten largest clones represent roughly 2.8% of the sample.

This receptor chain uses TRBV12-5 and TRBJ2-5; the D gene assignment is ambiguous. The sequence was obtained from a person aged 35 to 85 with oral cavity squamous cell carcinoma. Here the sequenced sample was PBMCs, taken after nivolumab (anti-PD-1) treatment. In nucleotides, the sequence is TGTGCTAGTGGTTGGCGGCAGCAAGAGACCCAGTACTTC. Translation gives CASGWRQQETQYF.